This TCR beta chain is from a study of technical replicates of blood from a handful of donors. The table came from immunoSEQ multiplex PCR; TCRdb's copy has only in-frame clones and leaves some out. This table holds 65,000 to 70,000 clones, over 70% found once. The CDR3 is made up of 20 amino acids. Germline assignment: CDR1 SGHTA and CDR2 FQGTGA. V shed 2 bases, J shed 0 bases, and the junction held 14 bases outside the gene matches. The chain recombines TRBV7-3 with TRBJ1-5, with TRBD1 matching over 9 bases. Material for sequencing was PBMCs. The TCR sequence derives from a human donor in good health. Some clones in this sample may be carry-over from other donors' samples. The CDR3 sequence is CASSLAWGQGRENSNQPQHF. CDR3 sequence (DNA): TGTGCCAGCAGCTTAGCCTGGGGACAGGGTAGAGAAAATAGCAATCAGCCCCAGCATTTT.